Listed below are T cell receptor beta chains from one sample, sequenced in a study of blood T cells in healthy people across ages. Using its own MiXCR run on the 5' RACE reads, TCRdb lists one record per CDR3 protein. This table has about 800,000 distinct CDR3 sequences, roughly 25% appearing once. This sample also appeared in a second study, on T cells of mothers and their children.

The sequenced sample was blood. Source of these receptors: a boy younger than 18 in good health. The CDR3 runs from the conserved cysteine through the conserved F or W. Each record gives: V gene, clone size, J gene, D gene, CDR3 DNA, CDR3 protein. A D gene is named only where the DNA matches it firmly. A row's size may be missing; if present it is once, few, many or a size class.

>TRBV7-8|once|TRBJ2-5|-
TGTGCCGTATCCCGGGGGGCTCAAGAGACCCAGTACTTC
CAVSRGAQETQYF
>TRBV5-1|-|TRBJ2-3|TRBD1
TGCGCCAGCGGAGAGACAGGGGGAGAGAATACGCAGTATTTT
CASGETGGENTQYF
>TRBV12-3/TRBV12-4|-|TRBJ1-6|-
TGTGCCAGCAGTATTAATGTGTATTCACCCCTCCACTTT
CASSINVYSPLHF
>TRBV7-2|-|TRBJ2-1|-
TGTGCCAGCAGCTTCGACCTGGGAGGTGAGCAGTTCTTC
CASSFDLGGEQFF
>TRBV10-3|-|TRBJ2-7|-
TGTGCCATCAGTGACCCCGGACAGACCTCCTACGAGCAGTACTTC
CAISDPGQTSYEQYF
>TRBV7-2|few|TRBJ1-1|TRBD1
TGTGCCAGCAGCCCAAAGACAGGGGCGTACACTGAAGCTTTCTTT
CASSPKTGAYTEAFF
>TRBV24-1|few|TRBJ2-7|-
TGTGCCACCAGTGACGACCGTGGGGGGCCGAGCGAGCAGTACTTC
CATSDDRGGPSEQYF
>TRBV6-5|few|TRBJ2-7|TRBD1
TGTGCCAGCAGAACTACAGGGGTCGAGCAGTACTTC
CASRTTGVEQYF
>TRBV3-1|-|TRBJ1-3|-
TGTGCCAGCAGGAAGACAGGTGGAAACACCATATATTTT
CASRKTGGNTIYF
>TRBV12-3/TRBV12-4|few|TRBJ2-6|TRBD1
TGTGCCAGCAACTTAGGGAGAGGGACAGTCTTTACTGGGGCCAACGTCCTGACTTTC
CASNLGRGTVFTGANVLTF
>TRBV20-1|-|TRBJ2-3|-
TGCAGTGCTAGTGTCCCTGGGGGTACAGATACGCAGTATTTT
CSASVPGGTDTQYF
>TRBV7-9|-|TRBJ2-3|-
TGTGCCAGCAGCCTATACTACGTGGTAGATACGCAGTATTTT
CASSLYYVVDTQYF
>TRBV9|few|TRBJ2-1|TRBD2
TGTGCCAGCAGTGCCTCCGGGACTAGCTTAGATGAGCAGTTCTTC
CASSASGTSLDEQFF
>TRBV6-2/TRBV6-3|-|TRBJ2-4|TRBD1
TGTGCCAGCAGTAGAGACGACAGGGATAAAAACATTCAGTACTTC
CASSRDDRDKNIQYF
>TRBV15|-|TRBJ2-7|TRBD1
TGTGCCACCAGCAGTTGGCCGAAGGGACAGGGGGCAAGCGAGCAGTACTTC
CATSSWPKGQGASEQYF
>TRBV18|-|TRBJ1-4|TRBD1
TGTGCCAGCTCACCTGTACAGGGGGCGGCTAATGAAAAACTGTTTTTT
CASSPVQGAANEKLFF
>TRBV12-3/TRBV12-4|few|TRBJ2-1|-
TGTGCCAGCAGAAACCGGGACGTATCCTACAATGAGCAGTTCTTC
CASRNRDVSYNEQFF
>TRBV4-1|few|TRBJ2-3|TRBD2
TGCGCCAGCAGCCAAGATCACCGGGCGGGAGTAACAGATACGCAGTATTTT
CASSQDHRAGVTDTQYF
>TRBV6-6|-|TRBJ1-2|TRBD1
TGTGCCAGCAGTTATTCGGGACAGGGGGCTGGGGGCTACACCTTC
CASSYSGQGAGGYTF
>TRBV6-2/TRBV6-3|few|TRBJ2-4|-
TGTGCCAGCAGAGCTAAAACCGAAAACATTCAGTACTTC
CASRAKTENIQYF
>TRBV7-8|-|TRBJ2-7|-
TGTGCCAGCAGCCCGAGGACCAAGAACGACGAGCAGTACTTC
CASSPRTKNDEQYF
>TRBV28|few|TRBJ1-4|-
TGTGCCAGCAGTTCACTCGTCGTGGGGCACCGAAATGAAAAACTGTTTTTT
CASSSLVVGHRNEKLFF
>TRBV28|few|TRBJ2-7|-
TGTGCCGGGTCCGGGACTCCGTACTACGAGCAGTACTTC
CAGSGTPYYEQYF
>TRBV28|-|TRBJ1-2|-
TGTGCCAGCAGAACCGGGTCCGGCTACACCTTC
CASRTGSGYTF
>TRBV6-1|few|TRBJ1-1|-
TGTGCGGGGGGAGAGAACACTGAAGCTTTCTTT
CAGGENTEAFF
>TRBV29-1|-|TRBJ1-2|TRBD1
TGCAGCGACCGGGGACAGGGGTATGGCTACACCTTC
CSDRGQGYGYTF
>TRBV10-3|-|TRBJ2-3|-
TGTGCCAGCCGACAGGCAGATACGCAGTATTTT
CASRQADTQYF
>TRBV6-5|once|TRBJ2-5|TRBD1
TGTGCCAGCAGTGGGGGACAGAGACAAGAGTCCCAGTACTTC
CASSGGQRQESQYF
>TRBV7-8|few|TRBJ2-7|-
TGTGCCAGCAGCTTACGCCTAGCGCCGCTCTACGAGCAGTACTTC
CASSLRLAPLYEQYF
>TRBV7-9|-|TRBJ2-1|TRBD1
TGTGCCAGCAGTCCCAGGGGGCAACCCTTCTCCTACAATGAGCAGTTCTTC
CASSPRGQPFSYNEQFF
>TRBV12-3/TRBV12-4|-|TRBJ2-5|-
TGTGCCAGCAGCCGGGCCGGGGGCCGGGAGACCCAGTACTTC
CASSRAGGRETQYF
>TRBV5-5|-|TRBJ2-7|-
TGTGCCAGCAGCCCCAACCGGGGCCTCTACGAGCAGTACTTC
CASSPNRGLYEQYF
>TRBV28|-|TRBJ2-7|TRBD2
TGTGCCAGCACCAGCGGGGGTCCCGAGCAGTACTTC
CASTSGGPEQYF
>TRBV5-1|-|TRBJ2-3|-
TGCGCCAGCAGCTCTGGACACGTCGGAGATACGCAGTATTTT
CASSSGHVGDTQYF
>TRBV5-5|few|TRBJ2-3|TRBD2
TGTGCCAGCAGCTTGTACGCTAGCGGGGGTACAGATACGCAGTATTTT
CASSLYASGGTDTQYF
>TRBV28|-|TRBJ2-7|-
TGTGCCAGCAGTTTAGGGCTAGCGAGCAGTGTGAGTCTCGAGCAGTACTTC
CASSLGLASSVSLEQYF
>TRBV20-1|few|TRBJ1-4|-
TGCAGCACCAGAAACAATGTGGGTGAAAAACTGTTTTTT
CSTRNNVGEKLFF
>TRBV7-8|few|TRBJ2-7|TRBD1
TGTGCCAGCAGCCCCGGACAGGGGAGGAATGACGAGCAGTACTTC
CASSPGQGRNDEQYF
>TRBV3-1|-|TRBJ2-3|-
TGTGCCAGCAGCCAAGACCTGGACACGGTTGGGTTTACGCAGTATTTT
CASSQDLDTVGFTQYF
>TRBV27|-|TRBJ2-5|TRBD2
TGTGCCAGCAGTTTATCGCCGACTAGCGGCTCGGGGACCCAGTACTTC
CASSLSPTSGSGTQYF
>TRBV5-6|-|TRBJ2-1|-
TGTGCCAGCAGCTTGAAGTCTTCCAGGTACAATGAGCAGTTCTTC
CASSLKSSRYNEQFF
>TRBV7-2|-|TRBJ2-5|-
TGTGCCAGCAGCATAGACAACTTGCGACAAGAGACCCAGTACTTC
CASSIDNLRQETQYF
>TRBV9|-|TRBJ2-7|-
TGTGCCAGCAGCCCGCCCAGGGGGGGCACCTACGAGCAGTACTTC
CASSPPRGGTYEQYF
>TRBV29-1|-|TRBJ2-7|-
TGCAGCGTGTGGGCAGGGACCTACGAGCAGTACTTC
CSVWAGTYEQYF
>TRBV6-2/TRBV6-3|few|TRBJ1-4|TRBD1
TGTGCCAGCAGACCCCAGGGACAGGGAGGTGAAAAACTGTTTTTT
CASRPQGQGGEKLFF
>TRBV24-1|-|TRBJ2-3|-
TGTGCCACCAGTGATTTTCAGGGCCCCACAGATACGCAGTATTTT
CATSDFQGPTDTQYF
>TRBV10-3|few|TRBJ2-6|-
TGTGCCATCAGTGAGTCGAGAATTATACGGGGCTCCAACGTCCTGACTTTC
CAISESRIIRGSNVLTF
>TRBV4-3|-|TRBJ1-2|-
TGCGCCAGCAGCCAAGAAAAGGCCTTCTATGGCTACACCTTC
CASSQEKAFYGYTF
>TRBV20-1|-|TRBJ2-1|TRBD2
TGCAGTGCTAGAGGGGGACCAGCGGGGGGCTTAGTGATCGATGAGCAGTTCTTC
CSARGGPAGGLVIDEQFF